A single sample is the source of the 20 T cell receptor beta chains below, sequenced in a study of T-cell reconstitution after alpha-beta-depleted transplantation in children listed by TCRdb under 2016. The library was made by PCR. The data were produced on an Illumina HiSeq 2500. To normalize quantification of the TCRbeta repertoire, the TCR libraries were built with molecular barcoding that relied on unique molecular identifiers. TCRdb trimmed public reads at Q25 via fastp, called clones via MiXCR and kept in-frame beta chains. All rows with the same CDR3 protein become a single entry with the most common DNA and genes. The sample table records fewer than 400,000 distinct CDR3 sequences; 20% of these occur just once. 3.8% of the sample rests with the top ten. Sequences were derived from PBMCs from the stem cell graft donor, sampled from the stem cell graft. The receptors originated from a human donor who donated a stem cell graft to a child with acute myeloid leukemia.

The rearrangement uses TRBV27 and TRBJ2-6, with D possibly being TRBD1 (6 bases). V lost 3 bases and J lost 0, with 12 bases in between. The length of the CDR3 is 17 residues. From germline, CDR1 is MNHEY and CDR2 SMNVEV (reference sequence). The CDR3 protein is CASSFQGPSSGANVLTF. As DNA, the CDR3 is TGTGCCAGCAGTTTTCAGGGGCCCAGCTCTGGGGCCAACGTCCTGACTTTC.

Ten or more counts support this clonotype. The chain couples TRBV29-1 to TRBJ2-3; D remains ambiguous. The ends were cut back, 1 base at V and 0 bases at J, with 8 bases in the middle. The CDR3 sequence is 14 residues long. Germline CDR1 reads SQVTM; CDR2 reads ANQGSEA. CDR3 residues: CSVEGATSTDTQYF. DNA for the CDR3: TGCAGCGTTGAAGGAGCGACTAGCACAGATACGCAGTATTTT.

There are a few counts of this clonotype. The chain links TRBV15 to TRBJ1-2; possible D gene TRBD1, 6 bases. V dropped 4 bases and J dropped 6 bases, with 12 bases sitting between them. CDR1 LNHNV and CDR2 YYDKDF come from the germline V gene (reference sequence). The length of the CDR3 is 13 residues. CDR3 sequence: CATSKGGLDGYTF. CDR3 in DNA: TGTGCCACCAGCAAGGGGGGGCTGGATGGCTACACCTTC.

CDR3 amino acids: CASSVGATSGSLSYEQYF. CDR3 bases: TGTGCCAGCAGCGTTGGTGCGACTAGCGGGAGTTTGTCCTACGAGCAGTACTTC. The chain is built from TRBV11-1 and TRBJ2-7; 12 positions agree with TRBD2. This CDR3 is 18 amino acids long. Germline trimming cut 5 bases from V and 1 base from J; bases unmatched to any gene: 12. Germline CDR1 is SGHAT and CDR2 is FQDESV (reference sequence). Full variable domain (outside the CDR3, taken from reference TRBV11-1 and TRBJ2-7): EAEVAQSPRYKITEKSQAVAFWCDPISGHATLYWYRQILGQGPELLVQFQDESVVDDSQLPKDRFSAERLKGVDSTLKIQPAELGDSAMYLCASSVGATSGSLSYEQYFGPGTRLTVT.

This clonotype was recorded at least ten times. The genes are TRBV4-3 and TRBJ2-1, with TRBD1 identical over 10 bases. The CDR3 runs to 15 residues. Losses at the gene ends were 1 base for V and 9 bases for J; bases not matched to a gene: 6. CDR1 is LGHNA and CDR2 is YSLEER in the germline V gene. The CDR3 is CASSQVETGGSEQFF. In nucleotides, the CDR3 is TGCGCCAGCAGCCAAGTAGAGACAGGGGGCAGTGAGCAGTTCTTC.

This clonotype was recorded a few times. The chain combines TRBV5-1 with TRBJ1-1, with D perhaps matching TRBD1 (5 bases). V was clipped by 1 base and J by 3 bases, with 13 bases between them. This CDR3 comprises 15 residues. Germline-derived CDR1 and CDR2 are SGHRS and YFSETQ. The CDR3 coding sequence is TGCGCCAGCAGCTTGTCAGGGACTGGGGACACTGAAGCTTTCTTT. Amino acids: CASSLSGTGDTEAFF. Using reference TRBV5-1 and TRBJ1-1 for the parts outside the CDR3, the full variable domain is KAGVTQTPRYLIKTRGQQVTLSCSPISGHRSVSWYQQTPGQGLQFLFEYFSETQRNKGNFPGRFSGRQFSNSRSEMNVSTLELGDSALYLCASSLSGTGDTEAFFGQGTRLTVV.

The CDR3 sequence is CATGAGAPSTDTQYF. Here the CDR3 DNA reads TGTGCCACCGGAGCAGGGGCCCCGAGCACAGATACGCAGTATTTT. The rearrangement uses TRBV24-1 and TRBJ2-3; a weak D match, TRBD1 (6 bases). The germline V gene encodes CDR1 KGHDR and CDR2 SFDVKD. Trimming left V 9 bases short and J 0 bases short, with 15 bases between. CDR3 length: 15 amino acids.

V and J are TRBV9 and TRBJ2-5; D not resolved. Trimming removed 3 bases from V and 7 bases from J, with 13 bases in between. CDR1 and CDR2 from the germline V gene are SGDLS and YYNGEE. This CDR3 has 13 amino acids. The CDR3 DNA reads TGTGCCAGCAGCGGTACAGACTCGGGGACCCAGTACTTC. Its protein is CASSGTDSGTQYF. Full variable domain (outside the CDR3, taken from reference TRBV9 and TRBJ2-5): DSGVTQTPKHLITATGQRVTLRCSPRSGDLSVYWYQQSLDQGLQFLIQYYNGEERAKGNILERFSAQQFPDLHSELNLSSLELGDSALYFCASSGTDSGTQYFGPGTRLLVL.

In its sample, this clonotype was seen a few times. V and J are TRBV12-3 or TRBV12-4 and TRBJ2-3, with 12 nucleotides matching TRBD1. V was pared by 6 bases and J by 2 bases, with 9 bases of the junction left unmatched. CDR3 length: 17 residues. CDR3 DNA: TGTGCCAGCAGCGGGACAGGGGGCACCCTTAACACAGATACGCAGTATTTT. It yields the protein CASSGTGGTLNTDTQYF.

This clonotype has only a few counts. Here the CDR3 reads CAISVATNEKLFF. The CDR3 DNA reads as TGTGCCATCAGTGTTGCAACTAATGAAAAACTGTTTTTT. The rearrangement uses TRBV10-3 and TRBJ1-4; the D is unclear. V lost 4 bases, J lost 0 bases, and 3 bases lay in between. CDR1 ENHRY and CDR2 SYGVKD come from the germline V gene. CDR3 length: 13 residues.

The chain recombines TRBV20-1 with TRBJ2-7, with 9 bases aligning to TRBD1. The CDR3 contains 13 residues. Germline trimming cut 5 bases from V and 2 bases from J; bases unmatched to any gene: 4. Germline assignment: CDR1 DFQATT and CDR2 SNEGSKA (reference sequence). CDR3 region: CSAPTGGTYEQYF. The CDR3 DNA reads TGCAGTGCTCCGACAGGGGGTACCTACGAGCAGTACTTC.

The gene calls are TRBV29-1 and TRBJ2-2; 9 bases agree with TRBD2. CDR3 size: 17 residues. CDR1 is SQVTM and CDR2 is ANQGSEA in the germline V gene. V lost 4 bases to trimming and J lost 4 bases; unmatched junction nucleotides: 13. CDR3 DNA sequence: TGCAGCGTTGTGGGACTAGCTAACTCAGTGAGCACCGGGGAGCTGTTTTTT. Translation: CSVVGLANSVSTGELFF.

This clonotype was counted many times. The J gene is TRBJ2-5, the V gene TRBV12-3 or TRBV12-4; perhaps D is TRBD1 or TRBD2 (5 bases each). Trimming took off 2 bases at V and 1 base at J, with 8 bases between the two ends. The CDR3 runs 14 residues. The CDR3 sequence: CASSLLGVQETQYF. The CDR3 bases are TGTGCCAGCAGTTTACTGGGGGTCCAAGAGACCCAGTACTTC.

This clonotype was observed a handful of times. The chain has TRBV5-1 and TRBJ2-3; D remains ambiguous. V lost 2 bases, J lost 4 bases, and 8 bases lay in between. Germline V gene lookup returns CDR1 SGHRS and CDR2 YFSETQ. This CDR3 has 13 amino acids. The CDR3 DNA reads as TGCGCCAGCAGCTTAGTCACTTCAGATACGCAGTATTTT. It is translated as CASSLVTSDTQYF.

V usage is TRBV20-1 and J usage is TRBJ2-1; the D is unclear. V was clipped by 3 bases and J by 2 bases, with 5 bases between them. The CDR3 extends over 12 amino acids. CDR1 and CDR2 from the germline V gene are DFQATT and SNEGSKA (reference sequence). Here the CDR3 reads CSASGPYNEQFF. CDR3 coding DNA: TGCAGTGCTAGCGGTCCCTACAATGAGCAGTTCTTC.

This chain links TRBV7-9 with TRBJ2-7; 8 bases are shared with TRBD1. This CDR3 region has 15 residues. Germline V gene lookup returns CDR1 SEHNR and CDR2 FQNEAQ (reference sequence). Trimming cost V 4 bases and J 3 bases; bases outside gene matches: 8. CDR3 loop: CASSSVGTGLYEQYF. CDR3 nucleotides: TGTGCCAGCAGCTCAGTAGGGACAGGCCTCTACGAGCAGTACTTC.

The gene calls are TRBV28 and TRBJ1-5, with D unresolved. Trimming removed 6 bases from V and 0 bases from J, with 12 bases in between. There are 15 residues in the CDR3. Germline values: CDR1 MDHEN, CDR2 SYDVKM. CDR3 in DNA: TGTGCCAGCAGACCCCGAGAGTATAGCAATCAGCCCCAGCATTTT. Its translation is CASRPREYSNQPQHF.

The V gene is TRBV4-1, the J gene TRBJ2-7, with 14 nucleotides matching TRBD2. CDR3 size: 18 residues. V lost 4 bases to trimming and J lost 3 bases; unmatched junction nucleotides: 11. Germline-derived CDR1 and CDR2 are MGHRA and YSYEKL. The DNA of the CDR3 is TGCGCCAGCAGCCGCGGGACTAGCGGGAGCCCAGGGGTCTACGAGCAGTACTTC. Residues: CASSRGTSGSPGVYEQYF.

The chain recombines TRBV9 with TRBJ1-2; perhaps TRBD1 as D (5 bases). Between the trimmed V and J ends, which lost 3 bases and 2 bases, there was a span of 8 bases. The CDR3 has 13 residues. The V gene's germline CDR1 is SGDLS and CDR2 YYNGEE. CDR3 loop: CASSATGNYGYTF. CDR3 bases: TGTGCCAGCAGCGCAACAGGCAACTATGGCTACACCTTC.

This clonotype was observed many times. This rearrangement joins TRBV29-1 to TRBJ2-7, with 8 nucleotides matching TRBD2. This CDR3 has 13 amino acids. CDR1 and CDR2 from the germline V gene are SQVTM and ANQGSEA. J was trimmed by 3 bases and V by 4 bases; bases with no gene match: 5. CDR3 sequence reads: CSVVGRGDYEQYF. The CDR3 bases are TGCAGCGTTGTCGGGAGGGGGGACTACGAGCAGTACTTC.